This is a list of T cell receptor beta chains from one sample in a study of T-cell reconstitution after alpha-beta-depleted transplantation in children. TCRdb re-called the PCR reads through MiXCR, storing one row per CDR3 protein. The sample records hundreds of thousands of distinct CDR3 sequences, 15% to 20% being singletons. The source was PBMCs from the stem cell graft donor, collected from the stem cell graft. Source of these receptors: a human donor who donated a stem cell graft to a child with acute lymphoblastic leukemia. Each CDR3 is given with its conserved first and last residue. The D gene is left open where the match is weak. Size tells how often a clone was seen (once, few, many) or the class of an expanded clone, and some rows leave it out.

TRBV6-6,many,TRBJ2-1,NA,TGTGCCAGCAGTTCGCGCAATGAGCAGTTCTTC,CASSSRNEQFF
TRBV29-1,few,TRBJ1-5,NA,TGCAGCATCAGGACAGACGACAATCAGCCCCAGCATTTT,CSIRTDDNQPQHF
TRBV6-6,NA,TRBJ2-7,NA,TGTGCCAGCAGCCCCGGGCCTTTCTACGAGCTGTACTTC,CASSPGPFYELYF
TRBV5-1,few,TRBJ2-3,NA,TGCGCCAGCAGCCCACCGACAGATTTCCGTAGCACAGATACGCAGTATTTT,CASSPPTDFRSTDTQYF
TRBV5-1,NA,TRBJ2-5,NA,TGCGCCAGCAGCTTGGACGGACACCTAGAGACCCAGTACTTC,CASSLDGHLETQYF
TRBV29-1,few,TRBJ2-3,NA,TGCAGCGTTGAATATGACAGCACAGATACGCAGTATTTT,CSVEYDSTDTQYF
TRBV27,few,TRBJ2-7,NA,TGTGCCAGCAGTCCTAGACCGGGACCTCCTTACGAGCAGTACTTC,CASSPRPGPPYEQYF
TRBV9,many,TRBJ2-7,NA,TGTGCCAGCAGTGTCGGGACCTCCTACGAGCAGTACTTC,CASSVGTSYEQYF
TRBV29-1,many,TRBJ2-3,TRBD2,TGCAGCGCATCTAGCGGGTGGTCAGATACGCAGTATTTT,CSASSGWSDTQYF
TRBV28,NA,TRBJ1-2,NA,TGTGCCAGCAGTTTACCTAATACTTATGGCTACACCTTC,CASSLPNTYGYTF
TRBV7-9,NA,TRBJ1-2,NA,TGTGCCAGCAGCTTAGCGAACGGGGTTAATGGCTACACCTTC,CASSLANGVNGYTF
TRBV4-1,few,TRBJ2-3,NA,TGCGCCAGCAGCCAAGGTAGCAGACCCAGCACAGATACGCAGTATTTT,CASSQGSRPSTDTQYF
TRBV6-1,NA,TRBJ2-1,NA,TGTGCCAGCGGAATAAGTGGAATAGCGGACGTCAATGAGCAGTTCTTC,CASGISGIADVNEQFF
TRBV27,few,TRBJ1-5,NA,TGTGCCAGCAGTTTCATAGGGGGGTATAGCAATCAGCCCCAGCATTTT,CASSFIGGYSNQPQHF
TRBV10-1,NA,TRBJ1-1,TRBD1,TGCGCCAGCAGCCACATCGGACAGGGATCCCTCCCCGACACTGAAGCTTTCTTT,CASSHIGQGSLPDTEAFF
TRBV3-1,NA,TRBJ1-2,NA,TGTGCCAGCAGGCAGGGCTACTATGGCTACACCTTC,CASRQGYYGYTF
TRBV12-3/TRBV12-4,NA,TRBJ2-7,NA,TGTGCCAGCACCGATGACAGCTACGAGCAGTACTTC,CASTDDSYEQYF
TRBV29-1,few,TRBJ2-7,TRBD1,TGCAGCGTTGAGACAGGGGGCCTCTACGAGCAGTACTTC,CSVETGGLYEQYF
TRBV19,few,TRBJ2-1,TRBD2,TGTGCCTTCTGGGCGGGAGTAGGGTACAATGAGCAGTTCTTC,CAFWAGVGYNEQFF
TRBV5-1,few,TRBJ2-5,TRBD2,TGCGCCAGCAGCCCACTGACTAGCGGGAGCCAAGAGACCCAGTACTTC,CASSPLTSGSQETQYF
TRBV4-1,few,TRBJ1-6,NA,TGCGCCAGCAGCCAAATATACGATTCACCCCTCCACTTT,CASSQIYDSPLHF
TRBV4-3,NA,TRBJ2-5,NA,TGCGCCAGCAGCCAAGGTCCAGCCCCAAAGGAGACCCAGTACTTC,CASSQGPAPKETQYF
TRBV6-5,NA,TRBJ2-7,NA,TGTGCCAGCAGTTACGAGGGCCACTACGAGCAGTACTTC,CASSYEGHYEQYF
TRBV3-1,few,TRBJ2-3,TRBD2,TGTGCCAGCAGCCACGGACTAGCAGATACGCAGTATTTT,CASSHGLADTQYF
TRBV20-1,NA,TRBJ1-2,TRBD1,TGCAGTGCACCGGACAGGGGGCATCTTCACACCTTC,CSAPDRGHLHTF
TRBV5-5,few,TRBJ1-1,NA,TGTGCCAGCAGCTTCCTGAGCCTCCCGGGCACTGAAGCTTTCTTT,CASSFLSLPGTEAFF
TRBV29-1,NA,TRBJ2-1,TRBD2,TGCAGCGTTGAACGGTCGGGGGGTTACGATGAGCAGTTCTTC,CSVERSGGYDEQFF
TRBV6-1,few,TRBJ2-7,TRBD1,TGTGCCAGCAGTGCCGGGACAGGGGGCTCCTACGAGCAGTACTTC,CASSAGTGGSYEQYF
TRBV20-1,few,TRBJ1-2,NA,TGCAGTGCTAAGGAAAGTTATGGCTACACCTTC,CSAKESYGYTF
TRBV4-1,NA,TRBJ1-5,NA,TGCGCCAGCAGCCAAGGACGTTCGACATTCAAGCCCCAGCATTTT,CASSQGRSTFKPQHF
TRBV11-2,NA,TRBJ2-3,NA,TGTGCCAGCAGCTCTGAAGCGGTGATGAGCACAGATACGCAGTATTTT,CASSSEAVMSTDTQYF
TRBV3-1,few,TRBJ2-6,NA,TGTGCCAGCTCCCAAGCTGGCATTCATCGGGGGGCCAACGTCCTGACTTTC,CASSQAGIHRGANVLTF
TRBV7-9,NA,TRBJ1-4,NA,TGTGCCAGCACCGCCGCCCTTGGGTCAGATAAAAAACTGTTTTTT,CASTAALGSDKKLFF
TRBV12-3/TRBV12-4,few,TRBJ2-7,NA,TGTGCCAGCGCACCGGGTTCTAGCTCCTACGAGCAGTACTTC,CASAPGSSSYEQYF
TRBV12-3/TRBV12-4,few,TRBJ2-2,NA,TGTGCCAGCAGCCACCTGTCCCTCTACACCGGGGAGCTGTTTTTT,CASSHLSLYTGELFF
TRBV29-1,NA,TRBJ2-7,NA,TGCAGCGTCAAACTTTACCCGGGACCCAGTTACGAGCAGTACTTC,CSVKLYPGPSYEQYF
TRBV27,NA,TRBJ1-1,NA,TGTGCCAGCAGCCCGCGAATCCGTTACAGGAAAAACACTGAAGCTTTCTTT,CASSPRIRYRKNTEAFF
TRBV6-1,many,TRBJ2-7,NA,TGTGCCAGCAGTGAAGGGGTAACACCCGCAACCTACGAGCAGTACTTC,CASSEGVTPATYEQYF
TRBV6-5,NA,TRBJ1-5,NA,TGTGCCAGCAGGCCACGGGATAACTATAGCAATCAGCCCCAGCATTTT,CASRPRDNYSNQPQHF
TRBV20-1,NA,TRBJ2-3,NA,TGCTGTGCTAGAGGGGGGGGGACGGCGGTGATCACAGATACGCAGTATTTT,CCARGGGTAVITDTQYF